Here is one TCR beta chain with its context. This CDR3 region has 15 residues. V gave up 5 bases and J gave up 0 bases; unmatched junction bases: 7. CDR1 is SGHTA and CDR2 is FQGNSA in the germline V gene. Unique molecular identifiers, one per molecule, were present on every TCR cDNA molecule. TCRdb redid the calling of the 5' RACE reads with MiXCR, one entry per CDR3 protein. The table includes around 120,000 distinct CDR3 sequences, less than 15% detected once. This record belongs to a study of spatial heterogeneity in lung cancer. Turning to the study itself: Raw reads showed each unique TCR and UMI combination turning up more than ten times on average.

Time point denoted: blood at routine non-recurrence follow-up after resection. The authors sequenced whole RNA from tumor, nontumor lung or frozen PBMC without sorting. The clonotype comes from a male donor with early-stage non-small cell lung cancer. The sample was PBMCs, taken at follow-up. The chain employs TRBV7-2 and TRBJ2-7, with 7 bases aligning to TRBD1. As DNA, the CDR3 is TGTGCCAGCAGCCCCCGGACAGGCCTCTCCTACGAGCAGTACTTC. It translates to CASSPRTGLSYEQYF. Complete variable domain (other parts from reference TRBV7-2 and TRBJ2-7): GAGVSQSPSNKVTEKGKDVELRCDPISGHTALYWYRQSLGQGLEFLIYFQGNSAPDKSGLPSDRFSAERTGGSVSTLTIQRTQQEDSAVYLCASSPRTGLSYEQYFGPGTRLTVT.